The 4 T cell receptor beta chains presented below share a single source sample, sequenced in a study of T-cell reconstitution after alpha-beta-depleted transplantation in children (dated by TCRdb to between 2015 and 2016). Sample treatment or condition, as interpreted from the label and publication: allogeneic hematopoietic cell transplantation with graft depleted of TCRalphabeta T cells and CD19 B cells. Library preparation used PCR. Reads for this sample came from an Illumina HiSeq 2500. Molecular barcoding was employed in the preparation of TCR libraries, with unique molecular identifiers being used to normalize TCRbeta repertoire quantification. The public reads were reanalyzed by TCRdb: fastp trimming at Q25, MiXCR alignment, in-frame beta chains only. All rows with the same CDR3 protein become a single entry with the most common DNA and genes. Here the sample has more than 300,000 distinct CDR3 sequences; 15% to 20% occur a single time. Together, the top ten hold roughly two fifths of the sample.

Sequenced material: PBMCs, mostly from graft donor cells, taken 360 days after TCRalphabeta/CD19-depleted stem cell transplant. These TCRs come from a male patient aged 2 to 9 who had a stem cell transplant for acute lymphoblastic leukemia, so the T cells may come from the graft donor.

V and J are TRBV12-3 or TRBV12-4 and TRBJ1-5, with TRBD1 matching over 8 bases. This CDR3 is built from 16 residues. The ends lost 7 bases at V and 0 bases at J; junction bases unmatched: 8. CDR3 in DNA: TGTGCCAGCACTCCTGGGACAGGTTTTAGCAATCAGCCCCAGCATTTT. It translates to CASTPGTGFSNQPQHF.

Only a few counts were recorded for this clonotype. This chain connects TRBV29-1 to TRBJ2-5; the D gene is possibly TRBD2 (5 bases). V was pared by 7 bases and J by 1 base, with 10 bases between. The germline V gene encodes CDR1 SQVTM and CDR2 ANQGSEA. This CDR3 is built from 12 residues. As DNA, the CDR3 is TGCAGCGGCGAGGACTCCCAAGAGACCCAGTACTTC. Encoded protein: CSGEDSQETQYF.

V is TRBV20-1 and J is TRBJ2-3; D possibly corresponds to TRBD1 (6 bases). The germline gives CDR1 DFQATT, CDR2 SNEGSKA (reference sequence). Trimming left V 3 bases short and J 2 bases short, with 21 bases between. The CDR3 is 17 amino acids. CDR3 DNA sequence: TGCAGTGCTAGTGGGTCGGTGGCGACAGGTTACACAGATACGCAGTATTTT. This gives the protein CSASGSVATGYTDTQYF.

V is TRBV12-3 or TRBV12-4 and J is TRBJ2-7; tentative D call: TRBD1 (6 bases). The length of the CDR3 is 13 residues. V shed 5 bases and J shed 4 bases, with 12 bases lying between them. CDR3 residues: CASSVGTPYEQYF. The DNA for the CDR3 is TGTGCCAGCAGTGTCGGGACACCTTACGAGCAGTACTTC.